This T cell receptor beta chain was identified during a study of blood T cell repertoires in COVID-19. The wider study: The origin of the acute and convalescent COVID-19 samples was the United States, Italy and Spain. PBMCs, B-cell-depleted T cells, or T cells provided the cDNA or gDNA that made up the material.

Authors' data handling: Nucleated cell number was recorded as an estimate derived from reference gene primer amplification. Using immunoSEQ multiplex PCR, the repertoire was profiled, and TCRdb retains in-frame clones only, with some absent. The V and J calls and clone size are taken from that table; D and trimming were inferred from the DNA. The sample carries about 150,000 clones, almost 85% recorded once. The sequenced sample consisted of peripheral blood. The receptor was derived from a human donor with acute or convalescent COVID-19. The donor label of this sample is uncertain.

In DNA, the CDR3 is TGTGCCAGTAGTATGGGAAGACAGGGGGCAACGTATCAGCCCCAGCATTTT. This codes for CASSMGRQGATYQPQHF. This sequence joins TRBV19 and TRBJ1-5; TRBD1 matches 10 bases. The germline CDR1 and CDR2 sequences are LNHDA and SQIVND (reference sequence). The CDR3 has 17 residues. V was pared by 3 bases and J by 5 bases, with 10 bases of the junction left unmatched.